This T cell receptor beta chain was found in a study of T cell changes during pregnancy in multiple sclerosis. The ends lost 2 bases at V and 1 base at J; junction bases unmatched: 10. Germline lookup yields CDR1 MGHRA and CDR2 YSYEKL. The CDR3 loop spans 19 amino acids. Sequenced by immunoSEQ multiplex PCR; TCRdb stores in-frame clones only, minus some. The sample comprises about 77,000 clones, about nine tenths of which are singletons, and less than 2.5% rests with the top ten. The clonotype was recovered from a female donor with multiple sclerosis, enrolled in a pregnancy study. The V call is TRBV4-1, the J call TRBJ2-2; 10 positions match TRBD2. The specimen was peripheral blood, collected before pregnancy. In DNA form, the CDR3 reads TGCGCCAGCAGCCAAAGGCTAGCGGGGGCCCCTGAGAACACCGGGGAGCTGTTTTTT. It encodes CASSQRLAGAPENTGELFF.